The next 2 T cell receptor beta chains were all read from a single sample in a study of T cells in localized non-small cell lung cancer. The assay was immunoSEQ multiplex PCR, and TCRdb's table has in-frame clones only and misses some. The sample includes 20,000 to 25,000 clones, about nine tenths seen only once; the top ten take approximately 23%. Sequenced here: peripheral blood, sampled before any cancer treatment. These TCRs come from a man aged 35 to 69 with stage I squamous cell lung carcinoma.

The chain couples TRBV18 to TRBJ2-6, with 7 bases aligning to TRBD1. Germline assignment: CDR1 KGHSH and CDR2 LQKENI. Trimming removed 1 base from V and 0 bases from J; junction bases left unmatched: 6. There are 18 residues in the CDR3. The CDR3 DNA reads as TGTGCCAGCTCACCACAGGGGGCGCAGGGCTCTGGGGCCAACGTCCTGACTTTC. It is translated as CASSPQGAQGSGANVLTF.

CDR3 protein: CASRETGAGYTF. CDR3 DNA sequence: TGTGCCAGTAGGGAAACAGGGGCTGGCTACACCTTC. The J gene is TRBJ1-2, the V gene TRBV19; 7 nucleotides match TRBD1. Germline CDR1 LNHDA, CDR2 SQIVND (reference sequence). CDR3 size: 12 residues. With 6 bases clipped from V and 7 bases from J, the junction kept 5 bases outside the gene matches.